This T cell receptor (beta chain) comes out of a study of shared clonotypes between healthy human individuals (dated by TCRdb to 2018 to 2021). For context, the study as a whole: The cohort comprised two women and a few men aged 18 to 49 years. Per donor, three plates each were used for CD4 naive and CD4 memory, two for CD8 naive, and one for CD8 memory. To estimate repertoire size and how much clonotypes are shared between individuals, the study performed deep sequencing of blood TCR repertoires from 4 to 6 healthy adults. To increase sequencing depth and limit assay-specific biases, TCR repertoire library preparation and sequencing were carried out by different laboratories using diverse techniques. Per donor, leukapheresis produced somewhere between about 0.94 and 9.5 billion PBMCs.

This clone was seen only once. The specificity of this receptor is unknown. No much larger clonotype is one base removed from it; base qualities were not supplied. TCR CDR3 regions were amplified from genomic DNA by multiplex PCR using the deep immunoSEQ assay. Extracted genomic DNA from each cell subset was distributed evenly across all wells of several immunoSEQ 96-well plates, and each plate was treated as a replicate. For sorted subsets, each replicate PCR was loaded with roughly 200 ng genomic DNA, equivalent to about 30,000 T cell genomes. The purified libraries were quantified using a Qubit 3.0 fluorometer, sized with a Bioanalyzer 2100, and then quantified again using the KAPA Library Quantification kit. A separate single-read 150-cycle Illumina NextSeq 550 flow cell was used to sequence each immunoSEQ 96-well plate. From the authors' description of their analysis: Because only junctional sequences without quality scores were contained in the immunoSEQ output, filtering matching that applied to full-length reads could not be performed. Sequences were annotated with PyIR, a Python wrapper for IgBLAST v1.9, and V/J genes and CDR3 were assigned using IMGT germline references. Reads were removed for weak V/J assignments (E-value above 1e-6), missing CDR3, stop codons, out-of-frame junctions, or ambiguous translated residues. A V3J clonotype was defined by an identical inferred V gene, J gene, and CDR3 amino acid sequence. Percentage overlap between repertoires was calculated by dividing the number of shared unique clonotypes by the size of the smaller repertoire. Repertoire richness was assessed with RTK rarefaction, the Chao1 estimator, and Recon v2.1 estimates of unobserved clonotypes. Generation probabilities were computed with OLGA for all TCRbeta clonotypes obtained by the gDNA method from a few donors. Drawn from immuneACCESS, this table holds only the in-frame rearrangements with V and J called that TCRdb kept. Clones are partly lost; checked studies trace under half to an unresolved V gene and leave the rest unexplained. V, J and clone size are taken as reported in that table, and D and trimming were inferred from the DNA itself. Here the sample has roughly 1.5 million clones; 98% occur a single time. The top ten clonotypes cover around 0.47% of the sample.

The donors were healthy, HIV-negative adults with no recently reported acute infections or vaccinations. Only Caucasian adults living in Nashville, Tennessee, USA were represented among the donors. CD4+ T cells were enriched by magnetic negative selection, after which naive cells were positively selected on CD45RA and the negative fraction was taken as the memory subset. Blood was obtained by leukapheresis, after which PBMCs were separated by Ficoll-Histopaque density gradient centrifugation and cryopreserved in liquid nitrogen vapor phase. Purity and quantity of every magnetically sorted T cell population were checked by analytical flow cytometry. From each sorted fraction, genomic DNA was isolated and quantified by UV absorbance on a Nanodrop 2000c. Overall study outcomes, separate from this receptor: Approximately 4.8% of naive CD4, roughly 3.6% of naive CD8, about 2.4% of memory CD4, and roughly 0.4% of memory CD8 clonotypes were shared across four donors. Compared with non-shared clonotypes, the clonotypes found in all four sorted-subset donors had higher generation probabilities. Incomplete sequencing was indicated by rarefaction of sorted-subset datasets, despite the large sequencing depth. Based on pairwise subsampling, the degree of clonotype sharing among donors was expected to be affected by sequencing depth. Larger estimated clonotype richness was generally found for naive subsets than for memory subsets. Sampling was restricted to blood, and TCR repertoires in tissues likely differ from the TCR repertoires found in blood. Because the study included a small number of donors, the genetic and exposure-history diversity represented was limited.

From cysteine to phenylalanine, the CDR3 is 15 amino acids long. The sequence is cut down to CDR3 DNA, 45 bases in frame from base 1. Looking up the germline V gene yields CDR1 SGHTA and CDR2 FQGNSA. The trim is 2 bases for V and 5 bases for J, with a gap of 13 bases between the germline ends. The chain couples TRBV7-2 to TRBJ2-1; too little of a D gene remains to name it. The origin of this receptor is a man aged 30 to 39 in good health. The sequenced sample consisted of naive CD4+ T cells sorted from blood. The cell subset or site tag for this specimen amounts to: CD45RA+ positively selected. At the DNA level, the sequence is TGTGCCAGCAGCTTACTTTGGCGGCAGGACAATGAGCAGTTCTTC. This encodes CASSLLWRQDNEQFF.